This T cell receptor (beta chain) was obtained from a study of beta chain features in type 1 diabetes. Study-wide findings and caveats: Shorter TCRB CDR3s, moderately but significantly so, marked every one of the four CD4+ subsets in Type 1 diabetes patients.

Germline V gene data show CDR1 as SGHTA and CDR2 as FQGNSA. With 5 bases removed from V and 3 bases from J, the gap between germline ends came to 8 bases. The CDR3 runs to 12 residues. Reverse transcription of all isolated RNA meant that expressed TCRB transcripts were sequenced. Only in-frame clones appear in the TCRdb table, and some are missing; sequencing was by immunoSEQ multiplex PCR. The table shows 200,000 to 300,000 clones, with about 11% occurring only once. A note on this clone: Its cognate antigen is unknown.

Sequenced sample: naive CD4+ T cells from blood. The V gene is TRBV7-2, the J gene TRBJ2-7; no firm D call. This clonotype was sampled from a man aged 30 to 45 with type 1 diabetes. The CDR3 DNA follows: TGTGCCAGCAGCGCCGTCGGCTACGAGCAGTACTTC. Residues: CASSAVGYEQYF.